A selection of T cell receptor beta chains follows, all from one sample in a study of cytotoxic CD8 clonotypes in ibrutinib-treated CLL. Libraries were prepared by immunoSEQ multiplex PCR; TCRdb keeps only in-frame clonotypes and omits some of them. Of some 76,000 clones detected, 83% appear once; the ten largest clones hold roughly 40%. The material was PBMCs, obtained after 24 months of ibrutinib treatment. All receptors come from a human donor with chronic lymphocytic leukemia. CDR3s include the opening cysteine and the closing phenylalanine or tryptophan. Fields, in order: J gene, V gene, clone size, D gene, CDR3 protein, CDR3 DNA. The D gene is left open where the match is weak. Only part of the rows carry a size: once, few, many, or a class if the clone is expanded.

>TRBJ2-7|TRBV5-4|-|-
CASSLNKASYEQYF
TGTGCCAGCAGCTTGAATAAAGCCTCCTACGAGCAGTACTTC
>TRBJ2-1|TRBV4-1|-|TRBD1
CASSQPGTGSNAGPYNEQFF
TGCGCCAGCAGCCAACCCGGGACAGGGTCAAACGCGGGCCCCTACAATGAGCAGTTCTTC
>TRBJ2-2|TRBV5-1|-|TRBD2
CASSWTTSGIAGELFF
TGCGCCAGCAGCTGGACGACTAGCGGGATCGCGGGGGAGCTGTTTTTT
>TRBJ2-2|TRBV11-2|-|-
CASSLGVSNTGELFF
TGTGCCAGCAGCCTCGGAGTCTCGAACACCGGGGAGCTGTTTTTT
>TRBJ1-4|TRBV30|-|TRBD1
CAWSFPRVQGGVEKLFF
TGTGCCTGGAGTTTCCCCAGGGTGCAGGGGGGAGTTGAAAAACTGTTTTTT
>TRBJ2-7|TRBV4-1|-|TRBD2
CASSRGLAATYEQYF
TGCGCCAGCAGCCGTGGACTAGCGGCCACCTACGAGCAGTACTTC
>TRBJ2-7|TRBV6-5|-|TRBD2
CASSRAGTSREQYF
TGTGCCAGCAGTCGCGCCGGGACTAGCCGCGAGCAGTACTTC
>TRBJ1-2|TRBV11-2|-|-
CASSRGSYGYTF
TGTGCCAGCAGCCGGGGGTCTTATGGCTACACCTTC
>TRBJ2-7|TRBV5-4|few|TRBD2
CASSYGLAGWGYEQYF
TGTGCCAGCAGCTATGGACTAGCGGGGTGGGGATACGAGCAGTACTTC
>TRBJ2-2|TRBV30|once|-
CAWRGRRGELFF
TGTGCCTGGAGGGGGCGTCGGGGGGAGCTGTTTTTT
>TRBJ2-7|TRBV2|few|-
CASAGDNLYEQYF
TGTGCCAGCGCTGGGGACAACCTCTACGAGCAGTACTTC
>TRBJ1-3|TRBV7-9|few|-
CASSQARDTIYF
TGTGCCAGCAGCCAAGCCCGGGACACCATATATTTT
>TRBJ2-1|TRBV4-2|-|TRBD2
CASSQDGLAGGNEQFF
TGTGCCAGCAGCCAAGATGGGCTAGCGGGAGGTAATGAGCAGTTCTTC
>TRBJ2-2|TRBV6-1|-|TRBD2
CASSSTSGSGGELFF
TGTGCCAGCAGTTCTACTAGCGGGAGTGGCGGGGAGCTGTTTTTT
>TRBJ2-3|TRBV27|-|TRBD2
CASSSGLAGVKDTQYF
TGTGCCAGCAGTTCGGGACTAGCGGGAGTTAAAGATACGCAGTATTTT
>TRBJ1-1|TRBV18|-|-
CASSPFPGARNTEAFF
TGTGCCAGCTCACCATTCCCAGGGGCCCGGAACACTGAAGCTTTCTTT
>TRBJ2-1|TRBV7-6|-|-
CASSSRGFNEQFF
TGTGCCAGCAGTTCTCGGGGGTTCAATGAGCAGTTCTTC
>TRBJ1-5|TRBV7-2|-|-
CASSSHGDRSQPQHF
TGTGCCAGCAGCTCTCACGGGGATAGGAGTCAGCCCCAGCATTTT
>TRBJ2-7|TRBV2|-|-
CASRKGGRDEQYF
TGTGCCAGCCGGAAAGGGGGGAGGGACGAGCAGTACTTC
>TRBJ2-1|TRBV5-1|-|TRBD1
CASSSGQHNEQFF
TGCGCCAGCAGCTCGGGACAGCACAATGAGCAGTTCTTC
>TRBJ2-7|TRBV9|few|TRBD1
CASSREGQGAYEQYF
TGTGCCAGCAGCAGAGAGGGACAGGGGGCCTACGAGCAGTACTTC
>TRBJ2-1|TRBV10-3|-|TRBD2
CAISSGSGSDEQFF
TGTGCCATCAGCAGCGGGAGCGGGTCGGATGAGCAGTTCTTC
>TRBJ1-5|TRBV2|-|-
CASSPDRNNQPQHF
TGTGCCAGCAGTCCGGACAGAAACAATCAGCCCCAGCATTTT
>TRBJ2-4|TRBV5-1|-|-
CASSLVAGDRNIQYF
TGCGCCAGCAGCTTGGTGGCAGGGGATCGAAACATTCAGTACTTC
>TRBJ2-2|TRBV27|-|-
CASSFIASLQTNTGELFF
TGTGCCAGCAGTTTCATAGCTAGCTTACAGACGAACACCGGGGAGCTGTTTTTT
>TRBJ2-7|TRBV6-6|-|-
CASSYSKGRGDEQYF
TGTGCCAGCAGTTACTCGAAGGGCAGGGGCGACGAGCAGTACTTC
>TRBJ1-5|TRBV28|-|-
CASSLDLQGFQPQHF
TGTGCCAGCAGTTTAGATCTACAAGGTTTCCAGCCCCAGCATTTT
>TRBJ1-2|TRBV19|once|TRBD1
CASSIQGAVHGYTF
TGTGCCAGTAGTATTCAGGGGGCGGTACATGGCTACACCTTC
>TRBJ2-4|TRBV11-2|-|-
CASSPRWGGTTKNIQYF
TGTGCCAGCAGTCCAAGGTGGGGCGGGACGACCAAAAACATTCAGTACTTC
>TRBJ2-1|TRBV5-1|-|-
CASSPGRGRGNEQFF
TGCGCCAGCAGCCCCGGGCGGGGGCGGGGAAATGAGCAGTTCTTC
>TRBJ2-1|TRBV11-2|few|-
CASSLINEQFF
TGTGCCAGCAGCTTGATCAATGAGCAGTTCTTC
>TRBJ2-1|TRBV5-1|-|-
CASSLAGPYNEQFF
TGCGCCAGCAGCTTAGCGGGTCCCTACAATGAGCAGTTCTTC
>TRBJ2-2|TRBV2|-|TRBD2
CASRLAGRLNTGELFF
TGTGCCAGCAGACTAGCGGGAAGATTGAACACCGGGGAGCTGTTTTTT
>TRBJ2-1|TRBV15|-|-
CATSRDEGSSYNEQFF
TGTGCCACCAGCAGAGATGAGGGTAGCTCCTACAATGAGCAGTTCTTC
>TRBJ2-7|TRBV7-9|-|TRBD1
CASSSGTGTYEQYF
TGTGCCAGCAGCTCGGGGACAGGGACCTACGAGCAGTACTTC
>TRBJ2-2|TRBV4-1|-|TRBD2
CASSQFSGRNTGELFF
TGCGCCAGCAGCCAGTTTAGCGGGAGGAACACCGGGGAGCTGTTTTTT
>TRBJ1-5|TRBV2|few|TRBD1
CASRGDRDSNQPQHF
TGTGCCAGCAGGGGGGACAGGGACAGCAATCAGCCCCAGCATTTT
>TRBJ2-1|TRBV7-6|-|TRBD2
CASSLIPGRDNEQFF
TGTGCCAGCAGCTTAATCCCAGGGAGGGACAATGAGCAGTTCTTC
>TRBJ2-5|TRBV19|-|TRBD2
CASSGLARGGQYF
TGTGCCAGTAGCGGACTAGCGAGGGGCGGCCAGTACTTC
>TRBJ2-3|TRBV5-4|-|-
CASSFQGVSTDTQYF
TGTGCCAGCAGCTTCCAGGGTGTAAGCACAGATACGCAGTATTTT
>TRBJ2-1|TRBV5-4|-|TRBD2
CASSLVLAGPNEQFF
TGTGCCAGCAGCTTGGTCCTAGCGGGACCGAATGAGCAGTTCTTC
>TRBJ1-1|TRBV6-5|-|-
CASSSQGNTEAFF
TGTGCCAGCAGTTCACAGGGGAACACTGAAGCTTTCTTT
>TRBJ2-3|TRBV9|-|TRBD2
CASSPQAGGRTDTQYF
TGTGCCAGCAGCCCTCAGGCGGGAGGGAGGACAGATACGCAGTATTTT
>TRBJ1-2|TRBV18|few|-
CASSPPWVYGYTF
TGTGCCAGCTCACCACCCTGGGTCTATGGCTACACCTTC
>TRBJ2-1|TRBV5-1|-|TRBD1
CASSLRTGGLNEQFF
TGCGCCAGCAGCCTGCGCACAGGGGGGCTCAATGAGCAGTTCTTC
>TRBJ1-2|TRBV7-2|-|-
CASSPNFGVAYGYTF
TGTGCCAGCAGCCCTAACTTTGGGGTAGCCTATGGCTACACCTTC
>TRBJ2-3|TRBV7-2|-|-
CASSLGTSGPDTQYF
TGTGCCAGCAGCCTAGGGACCTCCGGCCCAGATACGCAGTATTTT
>TRBJ1-2|TRBV18|-|-
CASSPGTDYGYTF
TGTGCCAGCTCACCCGGGACGGACTATGGCTACACCTTC
>TRBJ2-3|TRBV7-6|-|TRBD1
CASSSTGGTTDTQYF
TGTGCCAGCAGCTCCACAGGGGGCACCACAGATACGCAGTATTTT
>TRBJ2-7|TRBV15|-|-
CATSTGPGDSEQYF
TGTGCCACCAGCACGGGACCAGGCGATAGCGAGCAGTACTTC
>TRBJ2-5|TRBV5-1|-|TRBD1
CASNGQGRVETQYF
TGCGCCAGCAACGGACAGGGAAGGGTAGAGACCCAGTACTTC
>TRBJ2-7|TRBV10-3|-|-
CAISDGVYEQYF
TGTGCCATCAGTGACGGCGTCTACGAGCAGTACTTC
>TRBJ2-1|TRBV4-1|-|-
CASSQDSVGLSGHNEQFF
TGCGCCAGCAGCCAAGACTCCGTGGGACTCTCCGGCCACAATGAGCAGTTCTTC
>TRBJ2-7|TRBV12-5|-|TRBD1
CASGLLRDRDSYEQYF
TGTGCTAGTGGTTTGCTCCGGGACAGGGACTCCTACGAGCAGTACTTC
>TRBJ2-7|TRBV30|-|-
CAWTPGTFYEQYF
TGTGCCTGGACCCCCGGCACATTCTACGAGCAGTACTTC
>TRBJ1-1|TRBV6-5|few|-
CASSYSGRAEAFF
TGTGCCAGCAGTTACTCGGGCCGAGCTGAAGCTTTCTTT
>TRBJ2-1|TRBV7-8|few|-
CASSSRVGNEQFF
TGTGCCAGCAGCAGCAGGGTCGGCAATGAGCAGTTCTTC
>TRBJ1-5|TRBV19|-|TRBD1
CASSGAPGQGYNQPQHF
TGTGCCAGTAGTGGAGCTCCGGGACAGGGATACAATCAGCCCCAGCATTTT
>TRBJ1-1|TRBV6-6|-|-
CASRRTTGAGTEAFF
TGTGCCAGCAGAAGGACGACGGGGGCTGGCACTGAAGCTTTCTTT